A selection of T cell receptor beta chains follows, all from one sample in a study of T-cell reconstitution after alpha-beta-depleted transplantation in children. TCRdb re-derived calls from the PCR reads in MiXCR, one entry per CDR3 protein. The sample shows about 370,000 distinct CDR3 sequences, approximately 20% of them seen only once. The starting material was PBMCs from the stem cell graft donor, obtained from the stem cell graft. All receptors derive from a human donor who donated a stem cell graft to a child with acute myeloid leukemia. CDR3s include the opening cysteine and the closing phenylalanine or tryptophan. Each record gives: D gene, J gene, V gene, clone size, CDR3 DNA, CDR3 protein. D genes are given only for firm matches. The size of a clone is reported for some rows only, either as once, few or many, or as a class for expanded clones.

TRBD1	TRBJ2-1	TRBV20-1	few	TGCAGTGCTAGAGACCGGGACAGGCGTTACAATGAGCAGTTCTTC	CSARDRDRRYNEQFF
-	TRBJ1-6	TRBV6-5	few	TGTGCCAGCAGTTACTCGGGAGGGAGAGGAAATTCACCCCTCCACTTT	CASSYSGGRGNSPLHF
TRBD2	TRBJ2-7	TRBV9	-	TGTGCCAGCAGCGCAAGACCGGGACTAGCGGGAGGGCCCTACGAGCAGTACTTC	CASSARPGLAGGPYEQYF
-	TRBJ2-7	TRBV7-9	-	TGTGCCAGCAGCTTGCGGGATCCCTACGAGCAGTACTTC	CASSLRDPYEQYF
TRBD2	TRBJ2-1	TRBV20-1	-	TGCAGTGCTAGCTCTAGCGGGAGCCGCTCCTACAATGAGCAGTTCTTC	CSASSSGSRSYNEQFF
-	TRBJ2-7	TRBV5-1	few	TGCGCCAGCAGCTTGGATACGGGATCCTCCTACGAGCAGTACTTC	CASSLDTGSSYEQYF
-	TRBJ2-7	TRBV10-3	few	TGTGCCAACGGTGGTGGGGCCGAGCAGTACTTC	CANGGGAEQYF
TRBD2	TRBJ2-3	TRBV4-2	few	TGTGCCAGCAGCCAAAGCGGGAGTCGCACAGATACGCAGTATTTT	CASSQSGSRTDTQYF
TRBD2	TRBJ2-3	TRBV7-2	-	TGTGCCAGCAGCTACCCCGCCCTAGCGGGAGTTACAGATACGCAGTATTTT	CASSYPALAGVTDTQYF
TRBD2	TRBJ2-1	TRBV3-1	-	TGTGCCAGCAGCCAATCTCCGGGGAGGGCTTACAATGAGCAGTTCTTC	CASSQSPGRAYNEQFF
-	TRBJ2-1	TRBV5-1	few	TGCGCCAGCAGCGTAGGGGGGACGGGCTCCTACAATGAGCAGTTCTTC	CASSVGGTGSYNEQFF
-	TRBJ2-2	TRBV27	-	TGTGCCAGCAGTTTTGGTAGGGGCACCGGGGAGCTGTTTTTT	CASSFGRGTGELFF
-	TRBJ2-7	TRBV6-2/TRBV6-3	few	TGTGCCAGCACCGGAGGGTCCTACGAGCAGTACTTC	CASTGGSYEQYF
TRBD1	TRBJ2-7	TRBV27	many	TGTGCCAGCAGTCATGACAGGGCCTACGAGCAGTACTTC	CASSHDRAYEQYF
-	TRBJ1-6	TRBV12-3/TRBV12-4	many	TGTGCCAGCAGTTTAGGACCCAGGAATTCACCCCTCCACTTT	CASSLGPRNSPLHF
-	TRBJ1-2	TRBV27	-	TGTGCCAGCAGTTTAGTGCAGGGCTATGGCTACACCTTC	CASSLVQGYGYTF
TRBD2	TRBJ2-1	TRBV11-2	many	TGTGCCAGCAGCTTATTCGCGTCGGGCGGGGGTCTACGGAATGAGCAGTTCTTC	CASSLFASGGGLRNEQFF
-	TRBJ2-3	TRBV23-1	-	TGCGCCAGCAGTCATTCCGGGCAGACCACAGATACGCAGTATTTT	CASSHSGQTTDTQYF
TRBD1	TRBJ2-2	TRBV20-1	many	TGCAGTGCTAGAGACGGACAGGGGGCTTACACCGGGGAGCTGTTTTTT	CSARDGQGAYTGELFF
-	TRBJ2-7	TRBV6-1	few	TGTGCCAGCAGTAAAGGCCCTTCCTACGAGCAGTACTTC	CASSKGPSYEQYF
-	TRBJ1-5	TRBV7-6	few	TGTGCCAGCAGCTTGGGGGGGTCCGATCAGCCCCAGCATTTT	CASSLGGSDQPQHF
TRBD1	TRBJ1-1	TRBV10-3	-	TGTGCCATCATCACAGACAGGGAGGCTGAAGCTTTCTTT	CAIITDREAEAFF
TRBD2	TRBJ2-1	TRBV20-1	many	TGCAGTGCTAGAGATCGTTTTAGCGGGAGTTACAATGAGCAGTTCTTC	CSARDRFSGSYNEQFF
-	TRBJ1-3	TRBV10-1	-	TGCGCCAGCAGTCCTGACTCGGTCGGCTCTGGAAACACCATATATTTT	CASSPDSVGSGNTIYF
-	TRBJ2-7	TRBV12-3/TRBV12-4	many	TGTGCCAGCAGTCCACTCCTCTGGGCCTCGCCCTACGAGCAGTACTTC	CASSPLLWASPYEQYF
TRBD1	TRBJ1-4	TRBV30	-	TGTGCCTGGAGTCGGGACAGGCTTAATGAAAAACTGTTTTTT	CAWSRDRLNEKLFF
TRBD2	TRBJ2-1	TRBV9	-	TGTGCCAGCAGCCAGAGCGGGAGTGGCAATGAGCAGTTCTTC	CASSQSGSGNEQFF
-	TRBJ2-7	TRBV20-1	many	TGCAGTGCACGGGGGCGTCAGGCCGCACGCTACGAGCAGTACTTC	CSARGRQAARYEQYF
-	TRBJ2-2	TRBV10-3	few	TGTGCCATCAGACCCCTAGAGATCACCGGGGAGCTGTTTTTT	CAIRPLEITGELFF
-	TRBJ2-7	TRBV5-1	-	TGCGCCAGCAGCTTCACGGCTAGCTCCTACGAGCAGTACTTC	CASSFTASSYEQYF
-	TRBJ1-2	TRBV4-1	-	TGCGCCAGCAGCCAAGATGGGGCAGGATTTAAGGGCTACACCTTC	CASSQDGAGFKGYTF
TRBD2	TRBJ2-3	TRBV20-1	-	TGCAGTGCTAGGACGATAAGCGGGAGGGCCAGCACAGATACGCAGTATTTT	CSARTISGRASTDTQYF